Sequencing of this TCR beta chain was carried out in a study of cytomegalovirus exposure and HLA in healthy donors. Broader study findings: An apparent linkage of common viral pathogens to several of the most significant clusters emerged in a later analysis. Likely technical artifact: a cluster of highly shared sequence variants. Diagnosis of cytomegalovirus status made by the classifier reportedly showed high specificity and sensitivity.

The CDR3 length is 15 residues. The V and J ends lost 3 bases and 0 bases respectively, with 9 bases between them. The germline CDR1 and CDR2 sequences are MNHEY and SMNVEV (reference sequence). Amplification used 60 Vbeta primers and 13 Jbeta primers. Only in-frame clones appear in the TCRdb table, and some are missing; sequencing was by immunoSEQ multiplex PCR. The table includes under 150,000 clones, 70% to 90% detected once. As regards this clone: Its antigen remains unknown.

V and J are TRBV27 and TRBJ2-1; the D is unclear. Sequencing input: PBMCs. The TCR originated in a boy between 10 and 17 years old in good health and CMV-seronegative. The CDR3 coding sequence is TGTGCCAGCAGTTTTCGCGGAGCCTCCTACAATGAGCAGTTCTTC. Residues: CASSFRGASYNEQFF.